Each of the 9 T cell receptor beta chains below was sequenced from the same sample in a study of cytomegalovirus exposure and HLA in healthy donors. In the PCR, 60 Vbeta and 13 Jbeta primers were used. Assay: immunoSEQ multiplex PCR; the TCRdb copy retains only in-frame clones and omits some. Of more than 80,000 clones listed, over 70% are singletons. Sequencing was done on a sample of PBMCs. These receptors all stem from a male donor in good health and CMV-seropositive.

The J gene is TRBJ2-3, the V gene TRBV27; D uncertain. Trimming stripped 8 bases from V and 2 bases from J, with 5 bases between. The V gene's germline CDR1 is MNHEY and CDR2 SMNVEV (reference sequence). The CDR3 has 11 amino acids. The CDR3 reads CASLYTDTQYF. The DNA of the CDR3 is TGTGCCAGCCTATACACAGATACGCAGTATTTT.

The chain recombines TRBV6-1 with TRBJ2-1; D is unclear. V dropped 0 bases and J dropped 2 bases, with 11 bases sitting between them. The CDR3 runs to 16 residues. Per germline, CDR1 MNHNS and CDR2 SASEGT. The DNA of the CDR3 is TGTGCCAGCAGTGAAGCCTCGGCGACAACCTACAATGAGCAGTTCTTC. Its translation is CASSEASATTYNEQFF.

V and J are TRBV28 and TRBJ1-5; 12 bases are shared with TRBD1. The CDR3 has 15 residues. The V and J ends lost 8 bases and 7 bases, in that order; junction bases with no gene match: 9. Per germline, CDR1 MDHEN and CDR2 SYDVKM. CDR3 nucleotide sequence: TGTGCCAGCCTACCGGGACAGGGGGCGTGGCAGCCCCAGCATTTT. As protein: CASLPGQGAWQPQHF.

V and J are TRBV4-1 and TRBJ1-2, with D possibly matching TRBD1 (5 bases). This CDR3 is built from 16 residues. The germline gives CDR1 MGHRA, CDR2 YSYEKL. The V and J ends lost 4 bases and 0 bases respectively, with 15 bases between them. Here the CDR3 reads CASSRGAAKANYGYTF. For the CDR3, the DNA is TGCGCCAGCAGCCGCGGGGCAGCAAAAGCTAACTATGGCTACACCTTC.

The chain is built from TRBV7-2 and TRBJ2-2; weak D call: TRBD2 (6 bases). The germline V and J ends were trimmed by 5 bases and 5 bases, with 15 bases remaining between them. This CDR3 comprises 15 residues. Germline-derived CDR1 and CDR2 are SGHTA and FQGNSA. In DNA, the CDR3 is TGTGCCAGCAGCGTTCTGGGCGGGGTTACCGGGGAGCTGTTTTTT. It is translated as CASSVLGGVTGELFF.

The CDR3 coding sequence is TGTGCCAGCTCCATCCAGGGGTCCTACAATGAGCAGTTCTTC. Its translation: CASSIQGSYNEQFF. J is TRBJ2-1 and V is TRBV7-3; TRBD1 might be the D (6 bases). Deletions cut 8 bases from V and 1 base from J, with 12 bases between. The CDR3 sequence is 14 residues long. Germline V lookup: CDR1 SGHTA, CDR2 FQGTGA.

V is TRBV9 and J is TRBJ1-1; 11 bases agree with TRBD1. V lost 5 bases and J lost 3; bases outside the gene matches: 0. The CDR3 totals 13 residues. The germline gives CDR1 SGDLS, CDR2 YYNGEE. In DNA, the CDR3 is TGTGCCAGCAGGGGACAGGGGGACACTGAAGCTTTCTTT. Translation gives CASRGQGDTEAFF. Filled out from reference TRBV9 and TRBJ1-1, the complete variable domain reads DSGVTQTPKHLITATGQRVTLRCSPRSGDLSVYWYQQSLDQGLQFLIQYYNGEERAKGNILERFSAQQFPDLHSELNLSSLELGDSALYFCASRGQGDTEAFFGQGTRLTVV.

About this clone itself: The junction differs from germline at one of its ends, possibly a read error. The genes are TRBV5-1 and TRBJ2-6, with TRBD2 matching over 7 bases. The CDR3 covers 18 residues. Per germline, CDR1 SGHRS and CDR2 YFSETQ. CDR3: CASSLFGTNLFGANVLPF. The CDR3 DNA is TGCGCCAGCAGCTTGTTTGGGACTAACCTCTTTGGGGCCAACGTCCTGCCTTTC.

The chain combines TRBV4-1 with TRBJ2-7; 10 bases agree with TRBD1. The ends lost 3 bases at V and 3 bases at J; junction bases unmatched: 8. CDR3 size: 16 residues. The germline V gene encodes CDR1 MGHRA and CDR2 YSYEKL. This chain's CDR3 is CASSQGPGTGVYEQYF. CDR3 sequence (DNA): TGCGCCAGCAGCCAGGGACCCGGGACAGGGGTCTACGAGCAGTACTTC.